Presented here are 31 T cell receptor beta chains from one specimen sequenced in a study of CD8 T cells in Susac syndrome. Random hexamers were used to reverse transcribe the RNA input (about 0.5 to 1 ug). MiXCR was run by TCRdb on the immunoSEQ multiplex PCR reads, yielding one entry per CDR3 protein. The sample lists around 130,000 distinct CDR3 sequences, over 80% occurring once. Sequenced material: CD8+ T cells from PBMCs. The receptors were gathered from a human donor with multiple sclerosis.

The chain uses TRBV20-1 and TRBJ2-7; D gene ambiguous. V lost 5 bases and J 4 bases, leaving 15 bases between the germline ends. CDR3 length: 13 amino acids. Germline loops: CDR1 DFQATT, CDR2 SNEGSKA (reference sequence). As DNA, the CDR3 is TGCAGTGCTGGAATAACTACTGCTTACGAGCAGTACTTC. Translated: CSAGITTAYEQYF.

This clonotype was seen a few times. CDR3 sequence (DNA): TGTGCCACGGGGGGGACTATGACCTACAATGAGCAGTTCTTC. As protein: CATGGTMTYNEQFF. This rearrangement joins TRBV6-1 to TRBJ2-1; 8 bases are a match to TRBD2. Per germline, CDR1 MNHNS and CDR2 SASEGT. The junction had 7 bases not matched to a gene; V was cut back by 10 bases and J by 2 bases. The CDR3 is 14 amino acids.

V usage is TRBV4-2 and J usage is TRBJ1-2; D gene unclear. This CDR3 contains 16 residues. Trimming cost V 1 base and J 4 bases, with 16 bases left between them. The V gene's germline CDR1 is LGHNA and CDR2 YNFKEQ. The CDR3 is CASSQGVQPWVYGYTF. The CDR3 DNA reads as TGTGCCAGCAGCCAAGGGGTACAGCCCTGGGTCTATGGCTACACCTTC.

V and J are TRBV24-1 and TRBJ2-2; D not resolved. Germline values: CDR1 KGHDR, CDR2 SFDVKD. V lost 6 bases to trimming and J lost 2 bases, with 12 bases between them. The CDR3 is 15 residues long. Written as DNA, the CDR3 is TGTGCCACCAGTTCCATAGTGAGCAACACCGGGGAGCTGTTTTTT. Translated, it gives CATSSIVSNTGELFF.

This chain uses TRBV4-1 with TRBJ1-1, with D maybe TRBD1 (6 bases). V dropped 4 bases and J dropped 3 bases, with 12 bases sitting between them. The CDR3 is made up of 14 amino acids. Germline values: CDR1 MGHRA, CDR2 YSYEKL. In DNA, the CDR3 is TGCGCCAGCAGCCCAAGGGGGGGGGACACTGAAGCTTTCTTT. It is translated as CASSPRGGDTEAFF.

This rearrangement joins TRBV27 to TRBJ2-1; 7 bases map to TRBD2. Germline V gives CDR1 MNHEY, CDR2 SMNVEV (reference sequence). CDR3 length equals 14 residues. V dropped 2 bases and J dropped 6; count of bases not matched to a gene: 4. The DNA of the CDR3 is TGTGCCAGCAGTTTACTGGGGGGGGTCAATGAGCAGTTCTTC. Its protein is CASSLLGGVNEQFF.

A note on this clonotype: One end of the junction fails to match germline, which may point to a read error. The chain links TRBV6-5 to TRBJ1-2; perhaps TRBD1 as D (5 bases). Germline V CDR1 and CDR2: MNHEY, SVGAGI. The CDR3 extends over 15 amino acids. CDR3 sequence: CASSHPVGADDGHTF. The CDR3 DNA follows: TGTGCCAGCAGTCACCCAGTAGGGGCGGATGATGGCCACACCTTC.

This clonotype has only one observation. This chain uses TRBV25-1 with TRBJ1-2; perhaps TRBD1 as D (5 bases). V was trimmed by 4 bases and J by 10 bases, leaving 22 bases between them. The CDR3 is 15 amino acids. CDR1 is MGHDK, CDR2 SYGVNS, per germline. This CDR3 reads CASSVPRDLVVVYTF. In DNA, the CDR3 is TGTGCCAGCAGTGTACCCCGGGACTTGGTGGTCGTCTACACCTTC.

This chain uses TRBV7-9 with TRBJ2-1; 14 nucleotides align to TRBD2. Germline V gene data show CDR1 as SEHNR and CDR2 as FQNEAQ (reference sequence). The J segment lost 6 bases and the V segment lost 7 bases, leaving 8 bases of the junction unmatched. This CDR3 comprises 16 residues. CDR3 bases: TGTGCCAGCACCATAGACGGACTAGCGGGAGGCAATGAGCAGTTCTTC. Translating it yields CASTIDGLAGGNEQFF. Together with reference TRBV7-9 and TRBJ2-1, the CDR3 gives the full variable domain: DTGVSQNPRHKITKRGQNVTFRCDPISEHNRLYWYRQTLGQGPEFLTYFQNEAQLEKSRLLSDRFSAERPKGSFSTLEIQRTEQGDSAMYLCASTIDGLAGGNEQFFGPGTRLTVL.

V gene TRBV12-3 or TRBV12-4 combines with J gene TRBJ1-5; perhaps TRBD1 as D (5 bases). V was clipped by 5 bases and J by 4 bases, with 18 bases between them. CDR3 length: 16 residues. The CDR3 sequence is CASSPLRDGPNQPQHF. The CDR3 nucleotides are TGTGCCAGCAGTCCTCTCCGGGACGGCCCAAATCAGCCCCAGCATTTT.

The table lists this clonotype with a few counts. The chain combines TRBV24-1 with TRBJ2-3; weak D call: TRBD2 (5 bases). This CDR3 region has 14 residues. Per the germline V gene, CDR1 is KGHDR and CDR2 is SFDVKD. The ends were cut back, 3 bases at V and 5 bases at J, with 11 bases in the middle. The CDR3 here is CATSDGRGIDTQYF. DNA of the CDR3: TGTGCCACCAGTGATGGCCGGGGAATAGATACGCAGTATTTT.

This clonotype has a handful of counts. This chain uses TRBV27 with TRBJ2-3; perhaps TRBD1 as D (6 bases). The CDR3 has 15 residues. The ends were cut back, 5 bases at V and 2 bases at J, with 14 bases in the middle. CDR1 and CDR2 from the germline V gene are MNHEY and SMNVEV (reference sequence). The CDR3 DNA follows: TGTGCCAGCAGTGAGACAGGCTACCTCACAGATACGCAGTATTTT. It is translated as CASSETGYLTDTQYF.

The CDR3 DNA sequence: TGTGCCAGCAGTTTAAAGGGGGGCTCCTACGAGCAGTACTTC. Its protein product is CASSLKGGSYEQYF. The chain links TRBV12-3 or TRBV12-4 to TRBJ2-7, with D possibly being TRBD1 or TRBD2 (6 bases each). Trimming removed 2 bases from V and 0 bases from J, with 8 bases in between. The CDR3 totals 14 residues.

The CDR3 DNA is TGTGCCAGCAGTTTTATCCCGGGACAGGGCACAGATACGCAGTATTTT. Translating gives CASSFIPGQGTDTQYF. V and J are TRBV27 and TRBJ2-3; 8 nucleotides match TRBD1. V lost 3 bases and J lost 1; bases outside the gene matches: 6. This CDR3 region has 16 residues. CDR1 is MNHEY, CDR2 SMNVEV, per germline (reference sequence).

The chain carries TRBV12-3 or TRBV12-4 and TRBJ1-5, with TRBD1 as a possible D gene (6 bases). V lost 6 bases, J lost 11 bases, and 17 bases lay in between. This CDR3 contains 13 residues. CDR3 sequence: CASSGGLLGTQHF. CDR3 sequence (DNA): TGTGCCAGCAGCGGGGGGCTACTCGGGACCCAGCATTTT.

The chain is built from TRBV19 and TRBJ2-5; D may be TRBD2 (5 bases). CDR1 and CDR2 from the germline V gene are LNHDA and SQIVND (reference sequence). This CDR3 spans 12 amino acids. V shed 10 bases and J shed 0 bases, with 9 bases lying between them. The CDR3 sequence is CATSPDQETQYF. The CDR3 region has the DNA TGTGCCACTAGCCCGGACCAAGAGACCCAGTACTTC.

This clonotype was recorded once. V and J are TRBV10-2 and TRBJ1-5; D is ambiguous. V lost 2 bases and J lost 9, with 11 bases in between. The CDR3 length is 13 residues. Germline V lookup: CDR1 WSHSY, CDR2 SAAADI. CDR3 residues: CASSEDTGWPQHF. Written as DNA, the CDR3 is TGCGCCAGCAGTGAGGACACGGGTTGGCCCCAGCATTTT.

This clonotype was picked up a small number of times. This chain connects TRBV11-2 to TRBJ2-1, with no clear D. This CDR3 contains 13 residues. V was shortened by 5 bases and J by 6 bases, with 11 bases between the two germline ends. The germline V gene encodes CDR1 SGHAT and CDR2 FQNNGV. CDR3 bases: TGTGCCAGCAGCAATAACTACCCCAATGAGCAGTTCTTC. It is translated as CASSNNYPNEQFF. Together with reference TRBV11-2 and TRBJ2-1, the CDR3 gives the full variable domain: EAGVAQSPRYKIIEKRQSVAFWCNPISGHATLYWYQQILGQGPKLLIQFQNNGVVDDSQLPKDRFSAERLKGVDSTLKIQPAKLEDSAVYLCASSNNYPNEQFFGPGTRLTVL.

The chain links TRBV9 to TRBJ2-2, with D uncertain. The germline CDR1 and CDR2 sequences are SGDLS and YYNGEE. The V and J ends lost 0 bases and 3 bases respectively, with 6 bases between them. The CDR3 has 14 residues. CDR3 coding DNA: TGTGCCAGCAGCGTAGATGGGGACACCGGGGAGCTGTTTTTT. As protein: CASSVDGDTGELFF.

This chain links TRBV2 with TRBJ2-7; a possible D gene is TRBD1 (6 bases). This CDR3 contains 11 residues. The germline CDR1 and CDR2 sequences are SNHLY and FYNNEI. Trimming shortened V by 7 bases and J by 6 bases, and 10 bases separated the two germline ends. The CDR3 protein is CASIQGGEQYF. The DNA of the CDR3 is TGTGCCAGCATACAGGGTGGCGAGCAGTACTTC.

This chain uses TRBV14 with TRBJ1-1; D unresolved. Trimming took 4 bases from V and 5 from J, leaving 8 bases between them. Germline V CDR1 and CDR2: SGHDN, FVKESK. The CDR3 is made up of 12 amino acids. The CDR3 spells CASSLVGTEAFF. Written as DNA, the CDR3 is TGTGCCAGCAGCCTGGTGGGGACTGAAGCTTTCTTT.

The genes are TRBV7-9 and TRBJ1-2; D is undetermined. V was shortened by 3 bases and J by 0 bases, with 14 bases between the two germline ends. CDR3 length: 16 residues. The germline V gene has CDR1 SEHNR and CDR2 FQNEAQ (reference sequence). The CDR3 DNA reads as TGTGCCAGCAGCTTCCTGCGGTGGCTGACTAACTATGGCTACACCTTC. Residues: CASSFLRWLTNYGYTF.

As regards this clonotype: At one end the junction does not follow the germline gene, possibly because of a read error. The CDR3 spells CASSAPGKSPDF. CDR3 nucleotide sequence: TGTGCCAGCAGCGCCCCCGGGAAAAGCCCAGACTTC. J is TRBJ2-7 and V is TRBV7-9; possibly TRBD2 for D (5 bases). Germline V gene lookup returns CDR1 SEHNR and CDR2 FQNEAQ (reference sequence). The CDR3 is 12 amino acids.

This clonotype appeared a few times. The chain uses TRBV6-1 and TRBJ2-1, with 9 bases lining up with TRBD2. Germline values: CDR1 MNHNS, CDR2 SASEGT. V shed 5 bases and J 9 bases; nucleotides not matched to a gene: 17. This CDR3 contains 17 residues. The CDR3 here is CASSLLSGTSFDAEQFF. In DNA form, the CDR3 reads TGTGCCAGCAGTCTTCTTTCCGGGACTAGCTTTGACGCTGAGCAGTTCTTC.

The J gene is TRBJ2-2, the V gene TRBV30; TRBD2 might be the D (5 bases). Between the trimmed V and J ends, which lost 0 bases and 2 bases, there was a span of 13 bases. The CDR3 length is 16 residues. Germline loops: CDR1 GTSNPN, CDR2 SVGIG (reference sequence). The CDR3 protein is CAWSVPRTLNTGELFF. The CDR3 nucleotides read TGTGCCTGGAGTGTACCTAGGACTTTAAACACCGGGGAGCTGTTTTTT.

J is TRBJ2-5 and V is TRBV20-1; D possibly corresponds to TRBD1 (5 bases). V lost 6 bases, J lost 1 base, and 9 bases lay in between. Germline V gene lookup returns CDR1 DFQATT and CDR2 SNEGSKA (reference sequence). The CDR3 totals 12 residues. CDR3: CSARQPQETQYF. CDR3 DNA: TGCAGTGCCCGACAGCCCCAAGAGACCCAGTACTTC.

The chain uses TRBV7-9 and TRBJ2-3, with 9 bases identical to TRBD2. Trimming cost V 7 bases and J 5 bases; bases outside gene matches: 13. This CDR3 is 16 amino acids long. Germline lookup yields CDR1 SEHNR and CDR2 FQNEAQ (reference sequence). CDR3 protein: CASMFLIAGVGDTQYF. CDR3 DNA sequence: TGTGCCAGCATGTTCTTGATAGCGGGAGTTGGAGATACGCAGTATTTT.

The rearrangement joins TRBV28 to TRBJ1-5; D might be TRBD1 (5 bases). The V end was cut by 6 bases, the J end by 0 bases, with 12 bases between. The CDR3 is 15 residues long. The germline CDR1 and CDR2 sequences are MDHEN and SYDVKM. CDR3 DNA: TGTGCCAGCAGATTGGGACGGAATAGCAATCAGCCCCAGCATTTT. Translation gives CASRLGRNSNQPQHF.

V gene TRBV7-8 combines with J gene TRBJ2-4, with a possible D match to TRBD2 (6 bases). The CDR3 is 18 amino acids. The V end was cut by 5 bases, the J end by 6 bases, with 26 bases between. Germline V gene sequence: CDR1 SGHVS, CDR2 FQNEAQ. As DNA, the CDR3 is TGTGCCAGCAGCCCCACCTGGACTGTAGCGGAGAGGGGAAACATTCAGTACTTC. Translating gives CASSPTWTVAERGNIQYF.

The rearrangement links TRBV27 to TRBJ2-1, with D tentatively TRBD2 (6 bases). V was shortened by 4 bases and J by 7 bases, with 17 bases between the two germline ends. Germline CDR1 MNHEY, CDR2 SMNVEV (reference sequence). The CDR3 extends over 15 amino acids. The CDR3 sequence is CASSSFAGSRNEQFF. CDR3 bases: TGTGCCAGCAGTTCCTTTGCGGGAAGCCGTAATGAGCAGTTCTTC.

This clonotype has only one observation. The V call is TRBV5-6, the J call TRBJ2-1; tentatively, D is TRBD1 (6 bases). The CDR3 spans 15 residues. V was clipped by 4 bases and J by 2 bases, with 13 bases between them. Germline-derived CDR1 and CDR2 are SGHDT and YYEEEE. The CDR3 bases are TGTGCCAGCAGCCCTGACAGGAGAACCTACAATGAGCAGTTCTTC. This codes for CASSPDRRTYNEQFF.